This T cell receptor (beta chain) was recorded in a study of cytomegalovirus exposure and HLA in healthy donors. Germline V gene sequence: CDR1 LNHDA, CDR2 SQIVND (reference sequence). Between the trimmed V and J ends, which lost 3 bases and 1 base, there was a span of 9 bases. This CDR3 region has 14 residues. Primers included in the PCR were 60 Vbeta and 13 Jbeta primers. Libraries were prepared by immunoSEQ multiplex PCR; TCRdb keeps only in-frame clonotypes and omits some of them. The sample lists some 150,000 clones, approximately 87% occurring once. The TCR originated in a woman in her thirties in good health and CMV-seronegative. The sample was PBMCs. The chain couples TRBV19 to TRBJ1-1; D is uncertain. This chain's CDR3 is CASSISRENTEAFF. DNA for the CDR3: TGTGCCAGTAGTATCTCTCGGGAGAACACTGAAGCTTTCTTT.